Listed here are 14 T cell receptor beta chains from one sample, sequenced in a study of human T cells and chemical hapten exposure. In TCRdb, the RACE reads were re-called with MiXCR into one record per CDR3 protein. The table lists 95,000 or so distinct CDR3 sequences, more than 9.5% of them singletons. Indicated time point: patch test 2, 6 weeks after DPC sensitization. As to treatment: therapeutic diphenylcyclopropenone sensitization with weekly scalp DPC. Specimen: whole blood, collected in connection with sensitization to the hapten diphenylcyclopropenone (DPC). The receptors come from a woman in her forties with alopecia areata. Some clones in this sample may be carry-over from other donors' samples.

This clonotype occurred many times. This chain connects TRBV25-1 to TRBJ1-6, with D possibly TRBD1 on 5 matching bases. Looked up from germline, CDR1 is MGHDK and CDR2 is SYGVNS. The CDR3 has 15 residues. V was pared by 2 bases and J by 7 bases, with 12 bases between. CDR3 in amino acids: CASSEGGTGNSPLHF. CDR3 bases: TGTGCCAGCAGTGAAGGGGGAACGGGAAATTCACCCCTCCACTTT.

In this sample, this clonotype turned up a few times. The gene calls are TRBV25-1 and TRBJ1-6; D remains ambiguous. There are 13 residues in the CDR3. V was pared by 2 bases and J by 5 bases, with 4 bases between. CDR1 is MGHDK, CDR2 SYGVNS, per germline. The CDR3 here is CASSERNNSPLHF. CDR3 nucleotides: TGTGCCAGCAGTGAACGGAATAATTCACCCCTCCACTTT.

This clonotype was seen more than once but under ten times. The CDR3 DNA is TGCAGCGCCCAGGGCGGGGGGAACCAGCCCCAGCATTTT. It translates to CSAQGGGNQPQHF. The chain uses TRBV29-1 and TRBJ1-5; D may be TRBD1 (5 bases). CDR1 and CDR2 from the germline V gene are SQVTM and ANQGSEA. The CDR3 is 13 residues long. V lost 7 bases and J lost 7, with 17 bases in between.

For this clonotype: This may stem from a read error, because a much larger clone lies one nucleotide away. CDR3 nucleotides: TGTGCCAGCAGCCCCCAGCGGAAAAACACCATATATTTT. Translating gives CASSPQRKNTIYF. This chain uses TRBV3-1 with TRBJ1-3; D not certain. This CDR3 comprises 13 residues. The germline CDR1 and CDR2 sequences are LGHDT and YNNKEL (reference sequence). V was clipped by 4 bases and J by 6 bases, with 10 bases between them. Full variable domain (remainder filled in from reference TRBV3-1 and TRBJ1-3): DTAVSQTPKYLVTQMGNDKSIKCEQNLGHDTMYWYKQDSKKFLKIMFSYNNKELIINETVPNRFSPKSPDKAHLNLHINSLELGDSAVYFCASSPQRKNTIYFGEGSWLTVV.

The V gene is TRBV21-1, the J gene TRBJ2-5; the DNA was not used to check the table's D call, TRBD1. TRBV21-1 has pseudogene status. CDR3 length equals 17 residues. CDR3 amino acids: CASSSIFRWGARRTQYF. CDR3 nucleotides: TGTGCCAGCAGCTCGATCTTTCGCTGGGGGGCCCGACGGACCCAGTACTTC.

This clonotype was seen repeatedly, ten times or more. The chain has TRBV28 and TRBJ2-2, with 9 nucleotides matching TRBD2. Germline CDR1 MDHEN, CDR2 SYDVKM. The CDR3 spans 18 residues. Germline trimming cut 5 bases from V and 2 bases from J; bases unmatched to any gene: 12. CDR3: CASSLRGSGSANTGELFF. The CDR3 region has the DNA TGTGCCAGCAGTCTCCGGGGTAGCGGGAGCGCTAACACCGGGGAGCTGTTTTTT.

The sample holds many counts of this clonotype. The chain carries TRBV7-3 and TRBJ1-5; tentatively, D is TRBD1 (6 bases). Germline V CDR1 and CDR2: SGHTA, FQGTGA. V shed 2 bases and J shed 1 base, with 9 bases lying between them. The CDR3 has 15 residues. CDR3 DNA sequence: TGTGCCAGCAGCTTATCGGGGGGCAGCAATCAGCCCCAGCATTTT. Protein: CASSLSGGSNQPQHF.

The rearrangement links TRBV28 to TRBJ2-3, with TRBD1 matching over 7 bases. The trim removed 7 bases at V and 6 bases at J, leaving 4 bases unmatched. The CDR3 spans 12 residues. Germline-derived CDR1 and CDR2 are MDHEN and SYDVKM. In DNA, the CDR3 is TGTGCCAGCACTCTACAGGGGGATACGCAGTATTTT. This translates into CASTLQGDTQYF.

This clonotype was counted at least ten times. This sequence joins TRBV19 and TRBJ1-5; perhaps TRBD1 as D (5 bases). The germline CDR1 and CDR2 sequences are LNHDA and SQIVND (reference sequence). The V end was cut by 9 bases, the J end by 2 bases, with 23 bases between. The CDR3 loop spans 17 amino acids. CDR3 in DNA: TGTGCCAGCGCCACCAACCAGGGAAGAACTGGCAATCAGCCCCAGCATTTT. As protein: CASATNQGRTGNQPQHF.

The J gene is TRBJ1-2, the V gene TRBV7-9; D is ambiguous. The germline V and J ends were trimmed by 1 base and 8 bases, with 20 bases remaining between them. Germline lookup yields CDR1 SEHNR and CDR2 FQNEAQ (reference sequence). The CDR3 runs 16 residues. The CDR3 is CASSLGGLDPTRGYTF. CDR3 sequence (DNA): TGTGCCAGCAGCTTAGGAGGGCTGGACCCTACGAGGGGCTACACCTTC. Filled out from reference TRBV7-9 and TRBJ1-2, the complete variable domain reads DTGVSQNPRHKITKRGQNVTFRCDPISEHNRLYWYRQTLGQGPEFLTYFQNEAQLEKSRLLSDRFSAERPKGSFSTLEIQRTEQGDSAMYLCASSLGGLDPTRGYTFGSGTRLTVV.

At least ten counts were recorded for this clonotype. V and J are TRBV11-2 and TRBJ2-1; D remains ambiguous. The V end was cut by 0 bases, the J end by 1 base, with 7 bases between. This CDR3 spans 15 amino acids. From germline, CDR1 is SGHAT and CDR2 FQNNGV. The CDR3 nucleotides are TGTGCCAGCAGCTTAGAAGGGTATTCCTACAATGAGCAGTTCTTC. The encoded protein is CASSLEGYSYNEQFF.

Points on this clonotype: Relative to the germline gene, one junction end is altered; a read error may explain this. This chain's CDR3 is CASGSDRGAYGYTF. DNA of the CDR3: TGTGCCAGCGGCTCTGACAGGGGCGCCTATGGGTACACCTTC. The V call is TRBV27, the J call TRBJ1-2, with 8 positions matching TRBD1. Germline loops: CDR1 MNHEY, CDR2 SMNVEV (reference sequence). This CDR3 has 14 residues.

This clonotype appeared a few times. The chain uses TRBV6-2 or TRBV6-3 and TRBJ2-1; TRBD2 aligns across 7 bases. The CDR3 length is 13 residues. Trimming removed 5 bases from V and 8 bases from J; junction bases left unmatched: 6. Germline CDR1 MNHEY, CDR2 SVGEGT. CDR3 residues: CASSNAGAYEQFF. The CDR3 DNA sequence: TGTGCCAGCAGTAATGCGGGAGCATATGAGCAGTTCTTC.

V gene TRBV6-6 combines with J gene TRBJ1-1; D remains ambiguous. The CDR3 spans 11 residues. CDR1 and CDR2 from the germline V gene are MNHNY and SVGAGI (reference sequence). V was clipped by 2 bases and J by 4 bases, with 2 bases between them. The CDR3, as DNA: TGTGCCAGCAGTTACGGCACTGAAGCTTTCTTT. Translated, it gives CASSYGTEAFF.